The 12 T cell receptor beta chains in this list originate from one sample, sequenced in a study of CD8 T cells in Susac syndrome. Reverse transcription of roughly 0.45 to 1 ug RNA used random hexamers. TCRdb re-called the immunoSEQ multiplex PCR reads with MiXCR, one entry per CDR3 protein. The sample holds about 82,000 distinct CDR3 sequences, 95% to 97% seen once. The sample taken for sequencing was CD8+ T cells from PBMCs. These receptors originate from a human donor with Susac syndrome.

The chain has TRBV5-1 and TRBJ2-1; 8 nucleotides agree with TRBD2. This CDR3 spans 14 amino acids. Germline CDR1 reads SGHRS; CDR2 reads YFSETQ. J gave up 6 bases and V 0 bases, and 2 bases lay outside the gene matches. The DNA of the CDR3 is TGCGCCAGCAGCTTGGACGGGGGGGGCAATGAGCAGTTCTTC. As protein: CASSLDGGGNEQFF.

A single count supports this clonotype. J is TRBJ1-6 and V is TRBV19; D possibly corresponds to TRBD1 (5 bases). Germline CDR1 and CDR2: LNHDA and SQIVND (reference sequence). Trimming shortened V by 4 bases and J by 6 bases, and 10 bases separated the two germline ends. The CDR3 length is 14 residues. The CDR3 DNA follows: TGTGCCAGTAGTAACGGACAACGTAATTCACCCCTCCACTTT. Protein sequence: CASSNGQRNSPLHF.

The J gene is TRBJ1-1, the V gene TRBV29-1, with D hard to call. Germline V gene lookup returns CDR1 SQVTM and CDR2 ANQGSEA. V was clipped by 0 bases and J by 2 bases, with 13 bases between them. CDR3 length: 15 residues. CDR3 in DNA: TGCAGCGTTGAAGAGATTGGGCCCCCAAACACTGAAGCTTTCTTT. Its protein is CSVEEIGPPNTEAFF.

The V and J genes are TRBV20-1 and TRBJ1-1; D remains unclear. The CDR3 covers 14 residues. The germline V gene encodes CDR1 DFQATT and CDR2 SNEGSKA (reference sequence). The V end lost 1 base, the J end lost 0 bases, and 9 bases lay between the germline ends. The CDR3 nucleotides read TGCAGTGCTAGAGTCGGGATTCTGAACACTGAAGCTTTCTTT. This translates into CSARVGILNTEAFF.

The chain joins TRBV4-3 to TRBJ2-3; D is possibly TRBD2 (6 bases). The CDR3 covers 18 residues. V was clipped by 0 bases and J by 1 base, with 17 bases between them. Germline V gene data show CDR1 as LGHNA and CDR2 as YSLEER. The CDR3 loop is CASSQERAGGVGTDTQYF. The CDR3 DNA follows: TGCGCCAGCAGCCAAGAGAGAGCCGGCGGGGTTGGCACAGATACGCAGTATTTT.

The chain couples TRBV19 to TRBJ2-3; D is unclear. V dropped 1 base and J dropped 1 base, with 6 bases sitting between them. Germline V gene sequence: CDR1 LNHDA, CDR2 SQIVND (reference sequence). The CDR3 has 14 amino acids. CDR3 sequence (DNA): TGTGCCAGTAGTATAGGGGCGCGCACAGATACGCAGTATTTT. Its translation is CASSIGARTDTQYF.

The rearrangement links TRBV19 to TRBJ1-6; D gene unclear. The V gene lost 5 bases and the J gene lost 10 bases, with 18 bases spanning the gap. This CDR3 is built from 15 residues. Germline lookup yields CDR1 LNHDA and CDR2 SQIVND (reference sequence). CDR3 region: CASSPGPTRESPLHF. The CDR3 DNA follows: TGTGCCAGTAGTCCCGGGCCTACGAGGGAATCACCCCTCCACTTT.

The rearrangement uses TRBV29-1 and TRBJ2-3, with unresolved D. The ends were cut back, 4 bases at V and 6 bases at J, with 17 bases in the middle. This CDR3 comprises 14 residues. CDR1 and CDR2 (germline): SQVTM, ANQGSEA. The CDR3 DNA reads TGCAGCGTTGCAAGCAGGTCCAGCTGGGATACGCAGTATTTT. It yields the protein CSVASRSSWDTQYF.

This chain links TRBV28 with TRBJ1-5, with 9 bases that match TRBD1. V dropped 2 bases and J dropped 11; count of bases not matched to a gene: 10. Germline V gene data show CDR1 as MDHEN and CDR2 as SYDVKM. The CDR3 contains 15 residues. The CDR3, as DNA: TGTGCCAGCAGTTTAGTGACAGGGGGAAATCCGACCCAGCATTTT. Protein: CASSLVTGGNPTQHF.

This rearrangement joins TRBV30 to TRBJ2-3; perhaps TRBD1 as D (5 bases). The CDR3 sequence is 14 residues long. Deletions cut 4 bases from V and 0 bases from J, with 11 bases between. CDR1 and CDR2 (germline): GTSNPN, SVGIG (reference sequence). CDR3 nucleotide sequence: TGTGCCTGGAATGGGGCCATTAGCACAGATACGCAGTATTTT. Translated, it gives CAWNGAISTDTQYF.

The chain has TRBV20-1 and TRBJ1-5; TRBD1 is a possible D gene (6 bases). The V end was cut by 6 bases, the J end by 7 bases, with 16 bases between. The CDR3 is made up of 13 amino acids. CDR1 is DFQATT, CDR2 SNEGSKA, per germline (reference sequence). The DNA for the CDR3 is TGCAGTGCGACTACAGGGACTGGACAGCCCCAGCATTTT. It yields the protein CSATTGTGQPQHF.

This chain connects TRBV12-3 or TRBV12-4 to TRBJ2-7; no reliable D call. V was shortened by 5 bases and J by 6 bases, with 17 bases between the two germline ends. The CDR3 contains 14 residues. The CDR3: CASSDPRQSLEQYF. Here the CDR3 DNA reads TGTGCCAGCAGTGACCCCCGGCAATCCCTCGAGCAGTACTTC.